The present T cell receptor (beta chain) was sequenced within a study of long-term antiretroviral therapy in people with HIV. Whole-study context: The earliest samples predate the 2015 immediate-ART recommendation by about a decade.

The J segment lost 1 base and the V segment lost 4 bases, leaving 6 bases of the junction unmatched. Per the germline V gene, CDR1 is SGHRS and CDR2 is YFSETQ. The CDR3 covers 16 residues. This clone has only one observation. Its target is not known. Notes on the study in general: Gathering of blood took place between 2004 and 2017, possibly under older ART regimens. Even long-term ART left TRB diversity below transplant donor controls, despite gains.

The assay used was immunoSEQ (version v3.0), run at survey level. The table came from immunoSEQ multiplex PCR; TCRdb's copy has only in-frame clones and leaves some out. The sample lists tens of thousands of clones, about 80% occurring once. V gene TRBV5-1 combines with J gene TRBJ1-4; 8 bases are shared with TRBD1. This TCR was recovered from a woman aged 40 to 55 with HIV. Sequences were derived from unsorted PBMCs, sampled 1.1 years before starting antiretroviral therapy. The CDR3: CASSPGQGKTNEKLFF. CDR3 sequence (DNA): TGCGCCAGCAGCCCAGGACAGGGAAAAACTAATGAAAAACTGTTTTTT.